This is a list of T cell receptor beta chains from one sample in a study of blood T cell repertoires in COVID-19. Profiling relied on immunoSEQ multiplex PCR, and the TCRdb table lists in-frame clones only, not all of them. The table records 350,000 to 400,000 clones, 89% of them present only once. Sample: peripheral blood. All receptors derive from a woman in her twenties or thirties with COVID-19, enrolled during active disease. Each CDR3 is given with its conserved first and last residue. A D gene is named only where the DNA matches it firmly. Where a row states a size, it is once, few, many or the class of an expanded clone; other rows omit it.

v_gene	j_gene	abundance	d_gene	CDR3aa	CDR3nt
TRBV24-1	TRBJ2-1	NA	TRBD2	CATIPSGRAYNEQFF	TGTGCCACCATCCCTAGCGGGAGGGCCTACAATGAGCAGTTCTTC
TRBV29-1	TRBJ1-1	NA	TRBD1	CSARQGIMNTEAFF	TGCAGCGCCCGACAGGGGATTATGAACACTGAAGCTTTCTTT
TRBV21-1	TRBJ1-5	NA	NA	CASSKGGGAGQPQHF	TGTGCCAGCAGCAAAGGAGGGGGCGCGGGGCAGCCCCAGCATTTT
TRBV14	TRBJ1-2	NA	TRBD1	CASSQLQGANYGYTF	TGTGCCAGCAGCCAATTACAGGGGGCGAACTATGGCTACACCTTC
TRBV5-1	TRBJ1-1	NA	TRBD1	CASSPSLRQGNTEAFF	TGCGCCAGCAGCCCCAGCTTAAGACAGGGGAACACTGAAGCTTTCTTT
TRBV11-3	TRBJ2-1	NA	NA	CASSLERSGEQFF	TGTGCCAGCAGCTTAGAACGGAGCGGTGAGCAGTTCTTC
TRBV28	TRBJ2-7	NA	NA	CASSRSVHEQYF	TGTGCCAGCAGTCGGAGTGTCCACGAGCAGTACTTC
TRBV6-5	TRBJ2-7	NA	TRBD1	CASSTRIRDSEEQYF	TGTGCCAGCAGTACCCGAATCCGGGACAGCGAAGAGCAGTACTTC
TRBV5-1	TRBJ1-4	NA	TRBD1	CASRGQGRTTNEKLFF	TGCGCCAGCAGAGGACAGGGTCGAACAACTAATGAAAAACTGTTTTTT
TRBV21-1	TRBJ1-5	NA	NA	CASSATPEFIPYSNQPQHF	TGTGCCAGCAGCGCAACGCCCGAGTTTATCCCGTATAGCAATCAGCCCCAGCATTTT
TRBV7-9	TRBJ1-1	NA	NA	CASSLWPSQDTEAFF	TGTGCCAGCAGCTTATGGCCTTCTCAGGACACTGAAGCTTTCTTT
TRBV6-2/TRBV6-3	TRBJ2-3	NA	NA	CASSYDSDTQYF	TGTGCCAGCAGTTACGACTCCGATACGCAGTATTTT
TRBV5-5	TRBJ2-7	once	NA	CASSLTGSYEQYF	TGTGCCAGCAGCCTGACGGGATCCTACGAGCAGTACTTC
TRBV6-2/TRBV6-3	TRBJ1-4	NA	TRBD1	CASSFGTGKEKLFF	TGTGCCAGCAGCTTCGGGACAGGGAAAGAAAAACTGTTTTTT
TRBV6-5	TRBJ1-6	once	NA	CASSYSQGKGSPLHF	TGTGCCAGCAGTTACTCCCAGGGAAAGGGCTCACCCCTCCACTTT
TRBV6-5	TRBJ1-2	NA	NA	CASSYSRGGGGYTF	TGTGCCAGCAGTTACTCGCGGGGGGGCGGGGGCTACACCTTC
TRBV9	TRBJ1-1	NA	NA	CASSAGGSTEAFF	TGTGCCAGCAGCGCCGGGGGTAGCACTGAAGCTTTCTTT
TRBV27	TRBJ1-6	NA	TRBD1	CASSPQGTHLHF	TGTGCCAGCAGTCCACAGGGGACTCACCTCCACTTT
TRBV6-2/TRBV6-3	TRBJ2-5	NA	NA	CASSNTYRQETQYF	TGTGCCAGCAGTAATACCTACCGGCAAGAGACCCAGTACTTC
TRBV9	TRBJ1-1	NA	TRBD1	CASSAFTGGRTEAFF	TGTGCCAGCAGCGCTTTTACAGGGGGCCGGACTGAAGCTTTCTTT
TRBV4-1	TRBJ2-3	NA	NA	CASSQRETGSTDTQYF	TGCGCCAGCAGCCAGAGGGAGACAGGTAGCACAGATACGCAGTATTTT
TRBV6-4	TRBJ1-1	once	TRBD1	CASRSTGTNTEAFF	TGTGCCAGCAGATCGACAGGGACGAACACTGAAGCTTTCTTT
TRBV18	TRBJ2-2	NA	NA	CASSPGTHTGELFF	TGTGCCAGCTCACCGGGCACCCACACCGGGGAGCTGTTTTTT
TRBV11-3	TRBJ2-2	NA	TRBD2	CASSAGLAGGAGELFF	TGTGCCAGCAGCGCAGGACTAGCGGGGGGGGCCGGGGAGCTGTTTTTT
TRBV7-8	TRBJ2-1	NA	TRBD2	CASSLLGLAGEEQFF	TGTGCCAGCAGCTTGCTGGGACTAGCGGGCGAGGAGCAGTTCTTC
TRBV10-3	TRBJ1-2	NA	NA	CAMGDTDYGYTF	TGTGCCATGGGGGACACCGACTATGGCTACACCTTC
TRBV30	TRBJ1-3	NA	NA	CAWSWGGLAFSGNTIYF	TGTGCCTGGAGCTGGGGGGGGCTGGCATTCTCTGGAAACACCATATATTTT
TRBV2	TRBJ1-2	NA	NA	CASSLQDTNYGYTF	TGTGCCAGCAGCCTACAGGATACAAACTATGGCTACACCTTC
TRBV18	TRBJ2-3	NA	TRBD1	CASSPEDRGSYTDTQYF	TGTGCCAGCTCACCAGAGGACAGGGGATCCTACACAGATACGCAGTATTTT
TRBV14	TRBJ2-2	NA	NA	CASSADWNTGELFF	TGTGCCAGCAGTGCAGACTGGAACACCGGGGAGCTGTTTTTT
TRBV3-1/TRBV3-2	TRBJ1-1	NA	TRBD1	CASRPQGAGTEAFF	TGTGCCAGCAGGCCACAGGGGGCTGGCACTGAAGCTTTCTTT
TRBV10-3	TRBJ1-5	NA	NA	CAISAGSGAQHF	TGTGCCATCAGTGCAGGCTCCGGGGCCCAGCATTTT
TRBV19	TRBJ1-1	NA	NA	CASSTQVGGTEAFF	TGTGCCAGTAGTACGCAGGTGGGAGGCACTGAAGCTTTCTTT
TRBV2	TRBJ1-1	NA	TRBD1	CASTSRDRVTAFF	TGTGCCAGCACCTCCAGGGACAGGGTTACGGCTTTCTTT
TRBV18	TRBJ2-7	NA	NA	CASSPVREAGGYEQYF	TGTGCCAGCTCACCAGTCAGGGAGGCAGGGGGATACGAGCAGTACTTC
TRBV30	TRBJ2-1	NA	NA	CAWDGTPHYNEQFF	TGTGCCTGGGACGGGACTCCCCACTACAATGAGCAGTTCTTC
TRBV4-3	TRBJ2-1	few	TRBD2	CASSQDTGGYNEQFF	TGCGCCAGCAGCCAAGATACGGGGGGGTACAATGAGCAGTTCTTC
TRBV10-1	TRBJ1-1	NA	NA	CASSDSAAGHTEAFF	TGCGCCAGCAGTGATTCCGCAGCAGGGCACACTGAAGCTTTCTTT
TRBV28	TRBJ1-1	NA	NA	CASSFGLNTEAFF	TGTGCCAGCAGCTTCGGGTTGAACACTGAAGCTTTCTTT
TRBV29-1	TRBJ2-1	NA	NA	CSVVGGSPHEQFF	TGCAGCGTTGTTGGGGGGTCCCCTCATGAGCAGTTCTTC
TRBV3-1/TRBV3-2	TRBJ1-5	NA	NA	CASSQDTGRNQPQHF	TGTGCCAGCAGCCAAGATACAGGACGGAATCAGCCCCAGCATTTT
TRBV25-1	TRBJ2-3	NA	NA	CASSEYPLVADTQYF	TGTGCCAGCAGTGAATATCCCCTAGTTGCAGATACGCAGTATTTT
TRBV5-8	TRBJ1-1	once	NA	CASSKALAGAFF	TGTGCCAGCAGTAAAGCCCTAGCCGGAGCTTTCTTT
TRBV10-1	TRBJ2-2	NA	NA	CASSESTVGELFF	TGCGCCAGCAGTGAGTCGACTGTCGGGGAGCTGTTTTTT
TRBV10-3	TRBJ2-2	NA	TRBD1	CAISGAGTGNTGELFF	TGTGCCATCAGTGGCGCCGGGACAGGGAACACCGGGGAGCTGTTTTTT
TRBV7-9	TRBJ2-7	NA	NA	CASNNPGGGYYEQYF	TGTGCCAGCAACAATCCGGGGGGCGGTTATTACGAGCAGTACTTC
TRBV28	TRBJ2-3	NA	TRBD2	CASRPAGGPTDTQYF	TGTGCCAGCAGACCGGCGGGGGGGCCCACAGATACGCAGTATTTT
TRBV27	TRBJ2-3	once	TRBD2	CASSRTGGTQYF	TGTGCCAGCAGTCGGACGGGGGGTACGCAGTATTTT
TRBV28	TRBJ2-7	NA	TRBD1	CASSSSHRGWYEQYF	TGTGCCAGCAGTTCCTCTCACAGGGGATGGTACGAGCAGTACTTC
TRBV27	TRBJ1-5	NA	NA	CASSPNSNQPQHF	TGTGCCAGCAGTCCCAATAGCAATCAGCCCCAGCATTTT
TRBV5-6	TRBJ2-1	NA	TRBD1	CASSPDDRGYIDEQFF	TGTGCCAGCAGCCCGGACGACAGGGGATATATCGATGAGCAGTTCTTC
TRBV6-5	TRBJ1-1	NA	NA	CASSLDLNTEAFF	TGTGCCAGCAGCCTCGACTTGAACACTGAAGCTTTCTTT
TRBV11-2	TRBJ2-2	NA	TRBD2	CASSFVGGGANTGELFF	TGTGCCAGCAGCTTCGTAGGCGGGGGGGCGAACACCGGGGAGCTGTTTTTT
TRBV7-8	TRBJ1-1	NA	NA	CASSSTRGMNTEAFF	TGTGCCAGCAGCTCCACCAGGGGCATGAACACTGAAGCTTTCTTT